The 15 T cell receptor beta chains given below trace back to one sample, sequenced in a study of blood T cell repertoires in COVID-19. Libraries were prepared by immunoSEQ multiplex PCR; TCRdb keeps only in-frame clonotypes and omits some of them. The sample lists some 120,000 clones, approximately 80% occurring once. Source material: peripheral blood. Every receptor here comes from a human donor in a cohort sampled during active COVID-19.

This clone came up a few times. V usage is TRBV21-1 and J usage is TRBJ2-1; TRBD2, the table's D call, lacks a check against the DNA. TRBV21-1 is a documented pseudogene. CDR3 length: 18 amino acids. CDR3 DNA sequence: TGTGCCAGCAGGGGTCCTTTTGAAGCGGGGGGGCCCTGCAATGAGCAGTTCTTC. This sequence encodes CASRGPFEAGGPCNEQFF.

This clone was seen just once. The chain links TRBV24-1 to TRBJ2-7; TRBD1 agrees at 11 bases. Germline lookup yields CDR1 KGHDR and CDR2 SFDVKD. The CDR3 has 15 amino acids. Trimming removed 4 bases from V and 5 bases from J; junction bases left unmatched: 6. In nucleotides, the CDR3 is TGTGCCACCAGTGACCCGGGACAGGGGGGTAACGAGCAGTACTTC. It yields the protein CATSDPGQGGNEQYF.

The V call is TRBV24-1, the J call TRBJ2-1; 9 positions agree with TRBD1. The V gene end was trimmed by 5 bases and the J gene end by 6 bases; junction bases not matched to a gene: 13. Germline V gene lookup returns CDR1 KGHDR and CDR2 SFDVKD. This CDR3 has 17 residues. The CDR3 here is CATSGQTGTGSINEQFF. The DNA for the CDR3 is TGTGCCACCAGTGGCCAGACCGGGACAGGGTCTATCAATGAGCAGTTCTTC.

The genes are TRBV19 and TRBJ2-6; 7 bases map to TRBD1. The CDR3 loop spans 17 amino acids. CDR1 LNHDA and CDR2 SQIVND come from the germline V gene (reference sequence). V trimming: 6 bases; J trimming: 2 bases; junction bases outside the gene matches: 10. The CDR3 sequence: CASSLQGSFPGANVLTF. The CDR3 nucleotides are TGTGCCAGTAGCCTACAGGGGTCCTTCCCTGGGGCCAACGTCCTGACTTTC.

The chain links TRBV7-2 to TRBJ2-3, with 7 bases lining up with TRBD2. Germline V gene lookup returns CDR1 SGHTA and CDR2 FQGNSA. This CDR3 is 17 amino acids long. V lost 5 bases and J lost 1; bases outside the gene matches: 12. The CDR3 sequence: CASSPTRLAARTDTQYF. As DNA, the CDR3 is TGTGCCAGCAGCCCAACTCGACTAGCCGCCCGCACAGATACGCAGTATTTT.

This clone was seen once. V and J are TRBV12-3 or TRBV12-4 and TRBJ2-7; D is undetermined. V gave up 5 bases and J gave up 4 bases, with 6 bases separating them. The CDR3 is 11 residues long. The CDR3: CASSRLYEQYF. The DNA for the CDR3 is TGTGCCAGCAGTCGGTTATACGAGCAGTACTTC.

This chain links TRBV5-6 with TRBJ1-1; D is undetermined. The CDR3 is 13 amino acids. Germline loops: CDR1 SGHDT, CDR2 YYEEEE. Trimming took off 4 bases at V and 6 bases at J, with 13 bases between the two ends. CDR3 residues: CASSAGPRPEAFF. In DNA, the CDR3 is TGTGCCAGCAGCGCGGGCCCCCGGCCTGAAGCTTTCTTT.

V is TRBV19 and J is TRBJ1-5; 7 bases are shared with TRBD1. Germline V gene sequence: CDR1 LNHDA, CDR2 SQIVND (reference sequence). The CDR3 contains 15 residues. With V trimmed by 4 bases and J by 3 bases, 6 bases remained unmatched. The CDR3 protein is CASSTSGGNNQPQHF. CDR3 nucleotides: TGTGCCAGTAGTACCTCAGGGGGGAACAATCAGCCCCAGCATTTT.

The V and J genes are TRBV15 and TRBJ2-7; 11 bases map to TRBD1. The CDR3 spans 14 residues. The trim removed 5 bases at V and 2 bases at J, leaving 2 bases unmatched. Germline lookup yields CDR1 LNHNV and CDR2 YYDKDF (reference sequence). This CDR3 is CATSRTGGTYEQYF. CDR3 sequence (DNA): TGTGCCACCAGCCGGACAGGGGGCACCTACGAGCAGTACTTC. Full variable domain (remainder filled in from reference TRBV15 and TRBJ2-7): DAMVIQNPRYQVTQFGKPVTLSCSQTLNHNVMYWYQQKSSQAPKLLFHYYDKDFNNEADTPDNFQSRRPNTSFCFLDIRSPGLGDTAMYLCATSRTGGTYEQYFGPGTRLTVT.

The genes are TRBV11-2 and TRBJ2-1, with 8 bases matching TRBD2. Germline V gene lookup returns CDR1 SGHAT and CDR2 FQNNGV. The CDR3 runs to 15 residues. The V segment lost 4 bases and the J segment 5 bases; nucleotides outside the gene matches: 7. CDR3 coding DNA: TGTGCCAGCAGCTCCCGACTAGCGAGCCACAATGAGCAGTTCTTC. Amino acid sequence: CASSSRLASHNEQFF.

The chain joins TRBV10-3 to TRBJ2-4; 8 bases fit TRBD1. V lost 6 bases to trimming and J lost 8 bases; unmatched junction nucleotides: 12. The CDR3 consists of 15 residues. Germline CDR1 is ENHRY and CDR2 is SYGVKD. CDR3: CAISPAAGGRHIQYF. The CDR3 DNA follows: TGTGCCATCAGCCCGGCCGCAGGGGGCAGGCACATTCAGTACTTC.

This chain's CDR3 is CASSQGLAGNTDTQYF. CDR3 nucleotides: TGTGCCAGCAGCCAGGGGCTAGCGGGAAACACAGATACGCAGTATTTT. V usage is TRBV3-1 (or the pseudogene TRBV3-2) and J usage is TRBJ2-3; TRBD2 matches at 9 bases. V lost 3 bases and J lost 2; bases outside the gene matches: 6. The CDR3 has 16 amino acids. Germline lookup yields CDR1 LGHDT and CDR2 YNNKEL (reference sequence).

This chain links TRBV5-4 with TRBJ2-1, with D possibly matching TRBD1 (5 bases). Germline CDR1 reads SGHNT; CDR2 reads YYREEE (reference sequence). The V end lost 4 bases, the J end lost 2 bases, and 10 bases lay between the germline ends. CDR3 length: 14 residues. The CDR3 bases are TGTGCCAGCAGCCACGGACAAGCCTACAATGAGCAGTTCTTC. This codes for CASSHGQAYNEQFF.

This clone was seen a handful of times. CDR3 nucleotides: TGTGCCAGCAGCACCGGACAGGGGGCCCGCGAGCAGTACTTC. It is translated as CASSTGQGAREQYF. The chain joins TRBV28 to TRBJ2-7; 11 bases map to TRBD1. The length of the CDR3 is 14 residues. Germline CDR1 reads MDHEN; CDR2 reads SYDVKM. J was trimmed by 6 bases and V by 6 bases; bases with no gene match: 7.

The genes are TRBV19 and TRBJ2-1; no reliable D call. This CDR3 has 12 residues. Germline assignment: CDR1 LNHDA and CDR2 SQIVND (reference sequence). V dropped 8 bases and J dropped 6 bases, with 11 bases sitting between them. The CDR3 here is CASGVKVNEQFF. CDR3 coding DNA: TGTGCCAGTGGAGTGAAGGTCAATGAGCAGTTCTTC.